These 32 T cell receptor beta chains share one sample of origin, sequenced in a study of low-dose radiotherapy and immunotherapy resistance in tumors. With TRAV- and TRBV-specific primers, first-strand cDNA was made, covering the alpha and beta chains. The authors amplified TCRs for about 20 PCR cycles with a constant-region primer and a V-primer adapter. MiXCR, run by TCRdb on the reads, gives a single entry per CDR3 protein. Here the sample spans under 20,000 distinct CDR3 sequences, approximately 74% being singletons. These receptors were obtained from a human donor with advanced metastatic prostate, ovarian, gallbladder or colorectal cancer (not recorded which). This table probably holds off-target reads from a library built for another chain.

J is TRBJ2-1 and V is TRBV5-1; maybe TRBD2 (6 bases). Looked up from germline, CDR1 is SGHRS and CDR2 is YFSETQ. V was cut by 4 bases and J by 9 bases, with 17 bases left in between. The CDR3 runs 14 residues. The CDR3 region has the DNA TGCGCCAGCAGCGCGGAGGGCAGTTTTGGTGAGCAGTTCTTC. This encodes CASSAEGSFGEQFF.

The table lists this clonotype with a few counts. The rearrangement uses TRBV28 and TRBJ1-5, with D possibly matching TRBD1 (5 bases). CDR3 length: 13 amino acids. V was shortened by 7 bases and J by 9 bases, with 16 bases between the two germline ends. Germline V gene lookup returns CDR1 MDHEN and CDR2 SYDVKM. The CDR3 DNA is TGTGCCAGCATCCTAATCGACGGGGGGCCCCAGCATTTT. Encoded protein: CASILIDGGPQHF.

The chain links TRBV7-8 to TRBJ2-5, with 10 bases identical to TRBD2. Unmatched junction bases numbered 13, after V lost 1 base and J lost 5 bases. The CDR3 is 18 residues long. Germline V CDR1 and CDR2: SGHVS, FQNEAQ. The CDR3 here is CASSLGLAGASGHETQYF. CDR3 DNA sequence: TGTGCCAGCAGCTTAGGGCTAGCGGGAGCCTCAGGCCATGAGACCCAGTACTTC.

The chain links TRBV15 to TRBJ2-5; D uncertain. Germline V gene sequence: CDR1 LNHNV, CDR2 YYDKDF (reference sequence). The CDR3 totals 14 residues. The germline V and J ends were trimmed by 0 bases and 0 bases, with 5 bases remaining between them. The CDR3 DNA follows: TGTGCCACCAGCAGAGATCAAAACCAAGAGACCCAGTACTTC. This sequence encodes CATSRDQNQETQYF.

Note on this clonotype: Sequence at one end of the junction differs from germline and may be a read error. The chain recombines TRBV30 with TRBJ1-1, with TRBD1 as a possible D gene (5 bases). Germline lookup yields CDR1 GTSNPN and CDR2 SVGIG (reference sequence). CDR3 length equals 12 residues. CDR3 sequence: CAWSDGPAGKIF. The CDR3 bases are TGTGCCTGGAGTGACGGTCCGGCAGGGAAAATCTTT.

The V and J genes are TRBV6-5 and TRBJ1-1; 9 nucleotides match TRBD1. CDR1 MNHEY and CDR2 SVGAGI come from the germline V gene. The V and J ends lost 6 bases and 1 base, in that order; junction bases with no gene match: 3. The CDR3 is 14 residues long. The CDR3 coding sequence is TGTGCCAGCAGGCCGACAGGGGGGAACACTGAAGCTTTCTTT. It codes for CASRPTGGNTEAFF.

This clonotype turned up a few times. The chain's CDR3 is CASSPRGGSNTGELFF. The DNA of the CDR3 is TGTGCCAGCAGCCCCCGGGGGGGATCGAACACCGGGGAGCTGTTTTTT. The chain joins TRBV9 to TRBJ2-2, with 8 bases that match TRBD2. CDR3 length: 16 amino acids. Germline V lookup: CDR1 SGDLS, CDR2 YYNGEE. With 4 bases clipped from V and 0 bases from J, the junction kept 5 bases outside the gene matches.

The chain joins TRBV29-1 to TRBJ1-2; no reliable D call. The ends were cut back, 8 bases at V and 1 base at J, with 11 bases in the middle. The CDR3 sequence is 12 residues long. Germline V lookup: CDR1 SQVTM, CDR2 ANQGSEA. The CDR3 nucleotides are TGCAGCATATGGCTCCTTAACTATGGCTACACCTTC. Its protein product is CSIWLLNYGYTF.

In its sample, this clonotype was seen once. The V call is TRBV6-1, the J call TRBJ2-7, with D unresolved. Trimming removed 4 bases at V and 0 bases at J, with 7 bases between. Germline CDR1 is MNHNS and CDR2 is SASEGT. The CDR3 has 13 amino acids. The CDR3 bases are TGTGCCAGCAGTGCCCCAGTCTCCTACGAGCAGTACTTC. It translates to CASSAPVSYEQYF.

This rearrangement joins TRBV26 to TRBJ2-1; TRBD2 is the table's D call and was not checked against the DNA. TRBV26 is reported as a pseudogene. The CDR3 is 13 amino acids. The CDR3 sequence: CAGGRRFYNEQFF. The CDR3 DNA reads as TGTGCCGGAGGGAGACGTTTTTACAATGAGCAGTTCTTC.

This clonotype was seen more than once but under ten times. In nucleotides, the CDR3 is TGCAGCGTTGGTCAGGGCTGGTACAATGAGCAGTTCTTC. Protein product: CSVGQGWYNEQFF. The V and J genes are TRBV29-1 and TRBJ2-1, with D maybe TRBD1 (5 bases). The germline V gene has CDR1 SQVTM and CDR2 ANQGSEA. V lost 4 bases, J lost 4 bases, and 11 bases lay in between. The CDR3 consists of 13 residues.

This sequence joins TRBV10-3 and TRBJ2-3; D possibly corresponds to TRBD1 (6 bases). The V gene lost 7 bases and the J gene lost 1 base, with 12 bases spanning the gap. The germline V gene has CDR1 ENHRY and CDR2 SYGVKD. The CDR3 runs to 14 residues. The DNA of the CDR3 is TGTGCCATCACCCCAGGGGATGGCACAGATACGCAGTATTTT. It is translated as CAITPGDGTDTQYF.

This clonotype was observed a few times. The chain recombines TRBV9 with TRBJ1-4, with TRBD1 as a possible D gene (5 bases). There are 15 residues in the CDR3. Germline CDR1 and CDR2: SGDLS and YYNGEE. V dropped 0 bases and J dropped 6 bases, with 12 bases sitting between them. The CDR3 DNA follows: TGTGCCAGCAGCGTAGATGGGGCCGGGGATGAAAAACTGTTTTTT. This encodes CASSVDGAGDEKLFF.

This clonotype has only one observation. The chain combines TRBV2 with TRBJ2-5; weak D call: TRBD1 (5 bases). The CDR3 sequence is 16 residues long. CDR1 and CDR2 (germline): SNHLY, FYNNEI. Trimming stripped 7 bases from V and 1 base from J, with 19 bases between. The CDR3 loop is CASKGSTGSSQETQYF. CDR3 nucleotide sequence: TGTGCCAGCAAGGGGTCAACAGGTAGTTCCCAAGAGACCCAGTACTTC.

This clonotype appeared a single time. The V gene is TRBV28, the J gene TRBJ1-1; no firm D call. V lost 5 bases and J lost 4, with 8 bases in between. CDR1 MDHEN and CDR2 SYDVKM come from the germline V gene. This CDR3 region has 12 residues. The CDR3 protein is CASSTPTTEAFF. The DNA for the CDR3 is TGTGCCAGCAGTACGCCGACCACTGAAGCTTTCTTT.

This clonotype was detected a few times. This CDR3 is CAISGEDHGGGYTF. As DNA, the CDR3 is TGTGCCATCAGTGGGGAGGATCACGGTGGCGGCTACACCTTC. V usage is TRBV10-3 and J usage is TRBJ1-2; no reliable D call. The CDR3 consists of 14 residues. The V gene lost 4 bases and the J gene lost 8 bases, with 17 bases spanning the gap. The germline gives CDR1 ENHRY, CDR2 SYGVKD.

This chain uses TRBV27 with TRBJ2-2; D unresolved. The CDR3 has 14 amino acids. Germline V gene sequence: CDR1 MNHEY, CDR2 SMNVEV (reference sequence). Trimming stripped 3 bases from V and 0 bases from J, with 5 bases between. The CDR3 coding sequence is TGTGCCAGCAGTTTCCAAACGAACACCGGGGAGCTGTTTTTT. Translation gives CASSFQTNTGELFF.

V usage is TRBV28 and J usage is TRBJ1-2; 12 bases are a match to TRBD1. V shed 7 bases and J 7 bases; nucleotides not matched to a gene: 7. The CDR3 covers 14 residues. Germline V CDR1 and CDR2: MDHEN, SYDVKM. The DNA for the CDR3 is TGTGCCAGCAATTGGGGACAGGGGGCTAGTGGCTACACCTTC. This sequence encodes CASNWGQGASGYTF.

This clonotype was seen a handful of times. V and J are TRBV19 and TRBJ2-1; perhaps TRBD2 as D (5 bases). The CDR3 has 13 amino acids. The germline V gene encodes CDR1 LNHDA and CDR2 SQIVND (reference sequence). V lost 4 bases and J lost 7, with 11 bases in between. The CDR3 DNA is TGTGCCAGTAGTACCGGTCGGGGTAATGAGCAGTTCTTC. Translated: CASSTGRGNEQFF.

The CDR3 DNA is TGTGCCAGCAGTGAAGCGCTTCCGGCCTTACCCTCCTACGAGCAGTACTTC. Amino acid sequence: CASSEALPALPSYEQYF. The chain couples TRBV2 to TRBJ2-7; D uncertain. V lost 0 bases, J lost 0 bases, and 15 bases lay in between. The germline CDR1 and CDR2 sequences are SNHLY and FYNNEI. The CDR3 is 17 amino acids.

This clonotype has just a few counts. The chain joins TRBV27 to TRBJ1-1; perhaps TRBD1 as D (6 bases). Germline V gives CDR1 MNHEY, CDR2 SMNVEV (reference sequence). V dropped 5 bases and J dropped 0 bases, with 10 bases sitting between them. The CDR3 extends over 14 amino acids. Here the CDR3 reads CASSLDRLNTEAFF. DNA for the CDR3: TGTGCCAGCAGTCTGGACAGATTGAACACTGAAGCTTTCTTT.

The chain combines TRBV24-1 with TRBJ1-2; maybe TRBD1 (5 bases). Germline V gene data show CDR1 as KGHDR and CDR2 as SFDVKD. This CDR3 is 12 amino acids long. V was cut by 4 bases and J by 8 bases, with 10 bases left in between. Here the CDR3 reads CATSDRAGGYTF. DNA of the CDR3: TGTGCCACCAGTGACAGGGCGGGGGGCTACACCTTC.

The chain couples TRBV5-6 to TRBJ2-6, with D hard to call. Germline V gene sequence: CDR1 SGHDT, CDR2 YYEEEE. The CDR3 is 13 residues long. V was shortened by 3 bases and J by 2 bases, with 3 bases between the two germline ends. The CDR3 nucleotides read TGTGCCAGCAGCTCCCCTGGGGCCAACGTCCTGACTTTC. Protein product: CASSSPGANVLTF.

The rearrangement links TRBV12-3 or TRBV12-4 to TRBJ1-1; D is uncertain. The V gene lost 3 bases and the J gene lost 1 base, with 9 bases spanning the gap. The CDR3 totals 14 residues. CDR3 amino acids: CASSFGLPNTEAFF. The DNA for the CDR3 is TGTGCCAGCAGTTTCGGCCTGCCGAACACTGAAGCTTTCTTT.

This clonotype has just one count. The chain couples TRBV4-3 to TRBJ1-2, with D possibly TRBD1 on 6 matching bases. In germline, CDR1 is LGHNA, CDR2 YSLEER. V lost 2 bases and J lost 4, with 14 bases in between. The CDR3 length is 15 residues. CDR3 protein: CASSQLGDTGYGYTF. In nucleotides, the CDR3 is TGCGCCAGCAGCCAATTAGGGGACACGGGCTATGGCTACACCTTC.

This clonotype has a handful of counts. The chain couples TRBV5-4 to TRBJ1-2; 7 bases align to TRBD1. V gave up 3 bases and J gave up 4 bases; unmatched junction bases: 9. Germline-derived CDR1 and CDR2 are SGHNT and YYREEE (reference sequence). CDR3 length: 15 residues. CDR3 nucleotides: TGTGCCAGCAGCTCCCAGGGACAGATTTCCTATGGCTACACCTTC. Translated, it gives CASSSQGQISYGYTF.

The chain links TRBV29-1 to TRBJ2-2; a weak D match, TRBD1 (6 bases). Germline lookup yields CDR1 SQVTM and CDR2 ANQGSEA. V dropped 3 bases and J dropped 1 base, with 18 bases sitting between them. The CDR3 has 17 residues. This CDR3 is CSVDQGGRVGNTGELFF. CDR3 bases: TGCAGCGTTGATCAAGGGGGACGAGTGGGGAACACCGGGGAGCTGTTTTTT.

The chain is built from TRBV5-1 and TRBJ2-3; no definite D call. V lost 2 bases to trimming and J lost 2 bases, with 9 bases between them. This CDR3 contains 14 residues. From germline, CDR1 is SGHRS and CDR2 YFSETQ. The CDR3 here is CASSFGGNTDTQYF. CDR3 nucleotides: TGCGCCAGCAGCTTTGGTGGGAACACAGATACGCAGTATTTT.

This chain connects TRBV4-3 to TRBJ2-1; D possibly corresponds to TRBD1 (6 bases). The CDR3 extends over 15 amino acids. Trimming took 1 base from V and 6 from J, leaving 13 bases between them. Germline V gene sequence: CDR1 LGHNA, CDR2 YSLEER. Written as DNA, the CDR3 is TGCGCCAGCAGCCAAGTTGCAGGGGTCCCCAATGAGCAGTTCTTC. Translation: CASSQVAGVPNEQFF.

This clonotype was counted between two and nine times. The rearrangement joins TRBV10-3 to TRBJ2-1, with D possibly being TRBD2 (6 bases). CDR3 size: 13 residues. Per germline, CDR1 ENHRY and CDR2 SYGVKD. The germline V and J ends were trimmed by 3 bases and 5 bases, with 8 bases remaining between them. CDR3 residues: CAISDQRDNEQFF. CDR3 nucleotide sequence: TGTGCCATCAGTGACCAGCGGGACAATGAGCAGTTCTTC.

V is TRBV6-2 or TRBV6-3 and J is TRBJ2-7, with TRBD1 identical over 8 bases. The germline V gene has CDR1 MNHEY and CDR2 SVGEGT. The CDR3 has 15 amino acids. After removal of 5 bases from V and 8 bases from J, the junction contained 14 bases not matched to a gene. CDR3 residues: CASSQNQGAPTKQYF. Written as DNA, the CDR3 is TGTGCCAGCAGTCAAAACCAGGGGGCACCTACGAAGCAGTACTTC.

The V call is TRBV27, the J call TRBJ2-3; 7 bases align to TRBD2. CDR1 is MNHEY, CDR2 SMNVEV, per germline (reference sequence). The trim removed 7 bases at V and 3 bases at J, leaving 10 bases unmatched. The CDR3 extends over 15 amino acids. CDR3 in DNA: TGTGCCAGCACCCTTTCGGGCGGGAGTACAGATACGCAGTATTTT. It specifies CASTLSGGSTDTQYF.